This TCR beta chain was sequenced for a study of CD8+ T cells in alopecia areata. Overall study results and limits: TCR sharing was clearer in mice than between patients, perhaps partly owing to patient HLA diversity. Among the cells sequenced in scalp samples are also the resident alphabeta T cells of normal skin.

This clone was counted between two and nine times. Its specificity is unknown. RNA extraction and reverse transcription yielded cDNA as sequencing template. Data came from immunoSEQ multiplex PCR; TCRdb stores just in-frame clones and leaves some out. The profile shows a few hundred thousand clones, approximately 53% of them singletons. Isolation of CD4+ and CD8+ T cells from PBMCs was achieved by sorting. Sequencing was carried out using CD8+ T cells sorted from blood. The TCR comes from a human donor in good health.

CDR3 coding DNA: TGTGCCATCAGAGCTGACACGCCAAGGGACACCATATATTTT. As protein: CAIRADTPRDTIYF. This sequence joins TRBV10-3 and TRBJ1-3; D gene ambiguous. The V end was cut by 6 bases, the J end by 8 bases, with 17 bases between. There are 14 residues in the CDR3. Per the germline V gene, CDR1 is ENHRY and CDR2 is SYGVKD.